This T cell receptor (beta chain) emerged from a study of regulatory T cells in long-lasting Graves disease (dated by TCRdb to the early 2020s). Some background on the complete study: Newly diagnosed Graves' disease patients had taken antithyroid drugs for less than 3 months. A total of some 35 samples underwent TCR sequencing, from about 13 patients with persistent Graves' disease and approximately 20 patients with newly diagnosed Graves' disease. The study took place in China and was registered as a clinical trial. Persistent Graves' disease patients were compared with newly diagnosed Graves' disease patients by peripheral blood TCR sequencing and RNA sequencing. Beyond this particular receptor, the publication reports: Persistent patients shared more public clonotypes among themselves (around 3,000) than newly diagnosed patients did (about 1,000). Sequencing and analysis were limited to the TCR beta chain. Persistent Graves' disease patients showed lower TCR Shannon entropy and fewer highly expanded clones than newly diagnosed patients, suggesting clonal expansion. Peripheral blood alone was examined, since thyroid tissue, which constituted the primary lesion, could not be accessed. The authors noted that the small sample size was a limitation that may lower accuracy.

This clonotype was recorded at least ten times. Which antigen it targets is not known. Base qualities are missing; no much larger clone stands one base away. The intended sense of this specimen's time point label: newly diagnosed GD, antithyroid drugs for less than 3 months. RNA was extracted from PBMCs in TRIzol for both TCR sequencing and RNA sequencing. Graves' disease was diagnosed according to American Thyroid Association guidelines. Patients were recruited from an endocrinology department in Xi'an, China. From each patient, about 9.7 milliliters of peripheral blood was collected into an EDTA anticoagulant tube. Ficoll Paque Plus density gradient separation was used to isolate PBMCs, and no further T cell sorting was done. An Agilent 2100 Bioanalyzer and agarose gel were used to check RNA quality, and a NanoDrop 2000 was used to measure RNA concentration. The receptor library was made with multiplex PCR. The instrument given in TCRdb is Illumina HiSeq 4000. TCR beta libraries were built with iRepertoire HTBI primers and Arm-PCR amplification of CDR3 regions. Before sequencing, the PCR products went through gel purification. As for the authors' bioinformatics: Gene usage analysis of CDR3 amino acid clonotypes relied on the roughly 58 TRBV and about 15 TRBJ segments identified across samples. COPE and FqMerger were used to merge filtered high-quality paired reads into contigs. Contigs were aligned with BLAST to IMGT TRBV, TRBD and TRBJ reference genes, and CDR3 was defined per IMGT. Any clonotype with a frequency above 0.1% was classified as a highly expanded clone. Shannon entropy was used to measure repertoire diversity, and the Gini coefficient was used to measure V-J evenness. Clonotypes shared by more than one individual were considered public. The raw public reads went through TCRdb reprocessing: fastp at Q25, MiXCR clone calling, in-frame beta chains kept. CDR3 protein duplicates are merged, each entry listing the most common genes and DNA. TCRdb's processing, not the authors' own work, is the source of the V and J calls. This sample gives about 460,000 distinct CDR3 sequences in total; approximately 14% of them show up just once. The ten largest account for over 15% of the sample.

The same specimen was also included in a second study, on T cells in Graves' hyperthyroidism and ophthalmopathy. The second study reports: Graves' hyperthyroidism was defined as stable when no progression to ophthalmopathy occurred over 18 months of follow-up. Hyperthyroidism patients were newly diagnosed, with disease duration under 2 months, and aged 18 to 65 years. Exclusion was applied to patients with uncontrolled infections, other autoimmune diseases, pregnancy or lactation. Diagnoses were based on clinical symptoms, serum thyroxine and TRAb, thyroid ultrasound and orbital computed tomography. The TCR CDR3 was subjected to a first round of RT-PCR using the HTBI primer set and the Qiagen OneStep RT-PCR kit. Most expanded thyroid clonotypes (frequency above 0.001) were also detected in blood, suggesting blood repertoires may reflect thyroid immune responses. In cross-validation, a model built on a 13 V-J signature told ophthalmopathy apart from stable hyperthyroidism with 85% to 90% sensitivity and approximately 81% specificity, and in testing the same model reached 80%/75%. In validation, the model predicted progression to ophthalmopathy with approximately 71% sensitivity and less than 80% specificity, a median of 6.5 months before onset. TCR V-J signatures able to tell the groups apart were searched for in a discovery cohort of 90 to 100 patients, of whom over 40 had Graves' ophthalmopathy and around 58 had stable Graves' hyperthyroidism. Whether ophthalmopathy could be predicted prospectively was tested in an independent validation cohort made up of fewer than 20 hyperthyroidism patients plus 17 patients who later progressed to ophthalmopathy. For training and testing, the 95 to 100 patients in the discovery cohort were randomly divided in a 7:3 ratio. Thyroid tissue and blood T-cell repertoires from six Graves' hyperthyroidism patients were also compared in the study. Once sampling was done, hyperthyroidism patients were given methimazole at a starting dose of 30 mg daily, whereas ophthalmopathy patients were given high-dose intravenous methylprednisolone. A second multiplex PCR round built the libraries, followed by size selection and purification. Paired-end sequencing of the libraries was performed with 100 bp reads on an Illumina HiSeq2000. SOAPnuke was used to process the raw data, with reads discarded if the reads contained adapters or uncalled bases, had a mean Phred below 15, or lacked an exact constant-primer or identifier match. COPE v1.2.5 was used to merge high-quality paired reads, and clonotypes were defined as unique nucleotide sequences. Clonotypes were aligned to IMGT TRBV, TRBD and TRBJ reference segments using MiTCR v1.1. Only V-J combinations with frequency above 0.0001, covering about 99% of repertoires, were analysed. The TCS score was defined as F50 (clonal expansion) divided by E x V (chaos), with BLOSUM62-based TCRdist calculated between CDR3 peptides within each V-J. Welch's t-statistics and random forest reduced some 510 V-J features to roughly 13, which were used in a naive Bayes classifier (R e1071). No statistical method was used to fix the sample size in advance, and group allocation was not hidden from the investigators. TCR Vbeta CDR3 sequencing of 130 to 150 peripheral blood samples (under 45 ophthalmopathy, 75 hyperthyroidism and some 17 progressor patients) is reported in the paper.

Sequenced material: peripheral blood mononuclear cells (PBMCs), taken at new diagnosis, from a patient treated with antithyroid drugs. This receptor was identified in a woman aged 45-65 years with Graves disease. Donor details come from another sample of the same person, matched by shared clones.

The CDR3 protein is CASSLNPSSYNEQFF. In nucleotide form, the sequence is TGCGCCAGCAGCTTGAACCCTAGCTCCTACAATGAGCAGTTCTTC. The chain uses TRBV5-1 and TRBJ2-1, with the D gene call left open. Trimming removed 1 base from V and 0 bases from J, leaving 8 bases between the germline ends. The CDR3 numbers 15 residues from cysteine through phenylalanine. Only the CDR3 DNA is retained, 45 bases long and in frame from the first base. CDR1 is given as SGHRS and CDR2 as YFSETQ, both from the germline V gene.